This entry lists 26 T cell receptor beta chains sequenced from one sample in a study of blood T cell repertoires in COVID-19. Clones were sequenced by immunoSEQ multiplex PCR, and TCRdb holds only the in-frame ones, with some missing. The sample yields approximately 100,000 clones, about 90% seen once. The sample consisted of peripheral blood. These receptors all come from a man in his 70s with acute or convalescent COVID-19.

The gene calls are TRBV11-3 and TRBJ2-7; D perhaps matches TRBD1 (5 bases). Germline V gives CDR1 SGHNT, CDR2 YENEEA. The CDR3 consists of 14 residues. Trimming pared 1 base from V and 1 base from J, leaving 8 bases between. The CDR3 sequence is CASSLGGSSYEQYF. In nucleotides, the CDR3 is TGTGCCAGCAGCTTAGGGGGCAGTTCCTACGAGCAGTACTTC.

This clone was detected only once. This chain uses TRBV6-1 with TRBJ1-5; no definite D call. Trimming cost V 3 bases and J 6 bases, with 12 bases left between them. Germline-derived CDR1 and CDR2 are MNHNS and SASEGT. The CDR3 is 14 residues long. CDR3 nucleotide sequence: TGTGCCAGCAGTGAGGTTCAGGTTGTTCAGCCCCAGCATTTT. Amino acids: CASSEVQVVQPQHF.

This sequence joins TRBV6-5 and TRBJ1-6, with D perhaps matching TRBD1 (5 bases). Germline CDR1 and CDR2: MNHEY and SVGAGI. This CDR3 comprises 15 residues. The V and J ends lost 2 bases and 6 bases respectively, with 11 bases between them. Here the CDR3 reads CASSYEGASNSPLHF. For the CDR3, the DNA is TGTGCCAGCAGTTACGAAGGGGCTTCTAATTCACCCCTCCACTTT.

DNA of the CDR3: TGCGCCAGCAGCTTGGGCCCGGGACAGGGGCCCACTGAAGCTTTCTTT. This gives the protein CASSLGPGQGPTEAFF. V gene TRBV5-1 combines with J gene TRBJ1-1; 10 bases line up with TRBD1. The CDR3 is 16 amino acids. Germline-derived CDR1 and CDR2 are SGHRS and YFSETQ. V lost 0 bases and J lost 4; bases outside the gene matches: 6.

The chain recombines TRBV7-4 with TRBJ1-6, with 7 positions matching TRBD1. The CDR3 loop spans 17 amino acids. V lost 1 base and J lost 8; bases outside the gene matches: 11. CDR1 is SGHVT and CDR2 is SQSDAQ in the germline V gene. CDR3 DNA: TGTGCCAGCAGCTTAGACAGGGGCCAGATCTTTTATTCACCCCTCCACTTT. Translating it yields CASSLDRGQIFYSPLHF.

The V and J genes are TRBV18 and TRBJ2-2; D not certain. Germline CDR1 is KGHSH and CDR2 is LQKENI. The CDR3 consists of 12 residues. Trimming left V 7 bases short and J 3 bases short, with 6 bases between. CDR3 sequence reads: CASFSDTGELFF. The CDR3 region has the DNA TGTGCCAGCTTTTCGGACACCGGGGAGCTGTTTTTT. The full variable domain, completed using reference TRBV18 and TRBJ2-2, is NAGVMQNPRHLVRRRGQEARLRCSPMKGHSHVYWYRQLPEEGLKFMVYLQKENIIDESGMPKERFSAEFPKEGPSILRIQQVVRGDSAAYFCASFSDTGELFFGEGSRLTVL.

This clone was found once. The chain links TRBV6-5 to TRBJ2-5, with D possibly TRBD2 on 5 matching bases. The CDR3 spans 14 residues. The V and J ends lost 2 bases and 5 bases respectively, with 12 bases between them. Germline values: CDR1 MNHEY, CDR2 SVGAGI. CDR3: CASSYAASQETQYF. The CDR3 bases are TGTGCCAGCAGTTACGCGGCTAGCCAGGAGACCCAGTACTTC.

The chain joins TRBV19 to TRBJ2-1; the D gene is possibly TRBD2 (6 bases). CDR1 and CDR2 from the germline V gene are LNHDA and SQIVND (reference sequence). The CDR3 extends over 18 amino acids. Trimming left V 4 bases short and J 0 bases short, with 19 bases between. CDR3: CASSTSLAGPSSYNEQFF. CDR3 coding DNA: TGTGCCAGTAGTACCTCCCTGGCGGGGCCTAGCTCCTACAATGAGCAGTTCTTC.

The CDR3 DNA is TGTGCCAGCAGCGTAGGGAGGGCCAATCAGCCCCAGCATTTT. Protein: CASSVGRANQPQHF. The V call is TRBV9, the J call TRBJ1-5; no clear D. Germline CDR1 SGDLS, CDR2 YYNGEE. Trimming removed 0 bases from V and 3 bases from J, with 7 bases in between. This CDR3 is 14 amino acids long.

This chain connects TRBV3-1 (or the pseudogene TRBV3-2) to TRBJ1-5; TRBD1 agrees at 7 bases. Looked up from germline, CDR1 is LGHDT and CDR2 is YNNKEL (reference sequence). The CDR3 is 15 amino acids. The V gene end was trimmed by 0 bases and the J gene end by 4 bases; junction bases not matched to a gene: 3. CDR3 bases: TGTGCCAGCAGCCAAGAATTGGGACAGAATCAGCCCCAGCATTTT. Encoded protein: CASSQELGQNQPQHF.

This rearrangement joins TRBV2 to TRBJ1-5; the match to TRBD1 covers 9 bases. Germline values: CDR1 SNHLY, CDR2 FYNNEI. After removal of 6 bases from V and 7 bases from J, the junction contained 7 bases not matched to a gene. This CDR3 region has 14 residues. CDR3 protein: CASRDTGGGQPQHF. Written as DNA, the CDR3 is TGTGCCAGCAGGGACACAGGGGGCGGGCAGCCCCAGCATTTT. Using reference TRBV2 and TRBJ1-5 for the parts outside the CDR3, the full variable domain is EPEVTQTPSHQVTQMGQEVILRCVPISNHLYFYWYRQILGQKVEFLVSFYNNEISEKSEIFDDQFSVERPDGSNFTLKIRSTKLEDSAMYFCASRDTGGGQPQHFGDGTRLSIL.

This clone was picked up a small number of times. The chain recombines TRBV5-1 with TRBJ2-1, with 7 bases identical to TRBD1. Germline CDR1 and CDR2: SGHRS and YFSETQ. V dropped 2 bases and J dropped 0; count of bases not matched to a gene: 5. The CDR3 has 16 amino acids. The CDR3 protein is CASSFDRASSYNEQFF. The CDR3 coding sequence is TGCGCCAGCAGCTTTGACAGGGCGAGCTCCTACAATGAGCAGTTCTTC.

V gene TRBV30 combines with J gene TRBJ1-2; 9 bases agree with TRBD1. The CDR3 is 13 residues long. Germline CDR1 and CDR2: GTSNPN and SVGIG (reference sequence). V lost 2 bases and J lost 8; bases outside the gene matches: 6. The CDR3 spells CAWSRDRVKGYTF. DNA for the CDR3: TGTGCCTGGAGTAGGGACAGGGTTAAAGGCTACACCTTC.

The chain recombines TRBV19 with TRBJ2-3; 8 bases match TRBD1. Germline CDR1 and CDR2: LNHDA and SQIVND (reference sequence). CDR3 size: 15 residues. V shed 3 bases and J 2 bases; nucleotides not matched to a gene: 4. The CDR3 DNA reads TGTGCCAGTAGTATCCCGGGACAGGTCACAGATACGCAGTATTTT. Its protein product is CASSIPGQVTDTQYF.

V usage is TRBV2 and J usage is TRBJ1-4, with D possibly being TRBD1 (6 bases). Trimming pared 1 base from V and 3 bases from J, leaving 9 bases between. CDR3 length: 15 amino acids. Germline loops: CDR1 SNHLY, CDR2 FYNNEI. The CDR3: CASSEVGAANEKLFF. DNA of the CDR3: TGTGCCAGCAGTGAAGTGGGGGCAGCTAATGAAAAACTGTTTTTT.

V gene TRBV19 combines with J gene TRBJ1-6; 10 bases line up with TRBD1. The V gene's germline CDR1 is LNHDA and CDR2 SQIVND (reference sequence). Trimming cost V 5 bases and J 14 bases; bases outside gene matches: 21. The CDR3 length is 18 residues. The CDR3 protein is CASSSRTGGTWAIGALHF. The CDR3 nucleotides are TGTGCCAGTAGTTCCCGGACAGGGGGAACATGGGCCATAGGAGCCCTCCACTTT. The variable domain in full, completed from reference TRBV19 and TRBJ1-6, reads DGGITQSPKYLFRKEGQNVTLSCEQNLNHDAMYWYRQDPGQGLRLIYYSQIVNDFQKGDIAEGYSVSREKKESFPLTVTSAQKNPTAFYLCASSSRTGGTWAIGALHFGNGTRLTVT.

This clone was observed a handful of times. The chain carries TRBV5-1 and TRBJ1-6; TRBD1 agrees at 7 bases. Germline loops: CDR1 SGHRS, CDR2 YFSETQ. V dropped 5 bases and J dropped 3; count of bases not matched to a gene: 5. This CDR3 region has 15 residues. The CDR3 spells CASRVGTDYNSPLHF. DNA of the CDR3: TGCGCCAGCAGGGTCGGGACAGACTATAATTCACCCCTCCACTTT.

The rearrangement uses TRBV7-8 and TRBJ1-1, with TRBD1 as a possible D gene (6 bases). The CDR3 totals 14 residues. V was shortened by 5 bases and J by 0 bases, with 10 bases between the two germline ends. From germline, CDR1 is SGHVS and CDR2 FQNEAQ. This CDR3 reads CASSPTGLNTEAFF. CDR3 in DNA: TGTGCCAGCAGCCCAACAGGGTTGAACACTGAAGCTTTCTTT.

The chain recombines TRBV5-1 with TRBJ2-3; 7 positions agree with TRBD2. The CDR3 is made up of 15 amino acids. Per the germline V gene, CDR1 is SGHRS and CDR2 is YFSETQ. J was trimmed by 1 base and V by 4 bases; bases with no gene match: 6. Here the CDR3 DNA reads TGCGCCAGCAGCCTGGCGGGGGACCGCACAGATACGCAGTATTTT. Its translation is CASSLAGDRTDTQYF. Full variable domain (missing parts from reference TRBV5-1 and TRBJ2-3): KAGVTQTPRYLIKTRGQQVTLSCSPISGHRSVSWYQQTPGQGLQFLFEYFSETQRNKGNFPGRFSGRQFSNSRSEMNVSTLELGDSALYLCASSLAGDRTDTQYFGPGTRLTVL.

This rearrangement joins TRBV9 to TRBJ1-2, with D uncertain. Trimming removed 2 bases at V and 3 bases at J, with 11 bases between. The germline CDR1 and CDR2 sequences are SGDLS and YYNGEE. This CDR3 contains 14 residues. In DNA, the CDR3 is TGTGCCAGCAGCGTCGGTGGCCGGGACTATGGCTACACCTTC. This gives the protein CASSVGGRDYGYTF.

The chain combines TRBV2 with TRBJ2-7; the D gene is possibly TRBD1 (5 bases). Trimming shortened V by 7 bases and J by 7 bases, and 14 bases separated the two germline ends. Germline V CDR1 and CDR2: SNHLY, FYNNEI. There are 12 residues in the CDR3. The CDR3 DNA reads as TGTGCCAGCAACCTAGAAGGGGCAGAGCAGTACTTC. Its translation is CASNLEGAEQYF. Full variable domain (remainder filled in from reference TRBV2 and TRBJ2-7): EPEVTQTPSHQVTQMGQEVILRCVPISNHLYFYWYRQILGQKVEFLVSFYNNEISEKSEIFDDQFSVERPDGSNFTLKIRSTKLEDSAMYFCASNLEGAEQYFGPGTRLTVT.

J is TRBJ1-6 and V is TRBV6-6; the match to TRBD1 covers 7 bases. The CDR3 totals 15 residues. Germline lookup yields CDR1 MNHNY and CDR2 SVGAGI (reference sequence). V dropped 8 bases and J dropped 7; count of bases not matched to a gene: 11. The DNA of the CDR3 is TGTGCCAGCCGCCCTGAGGGGGCAGGGAATTCACCCCTCCACTTT. This codes for CASRPEGAGNSPLHF.

The genes are TRBV5-1 and TRBJ1-4; perhaps TRBD1 as D (5 bases). The germline V and J ends were trimmed by 0 bases and 1 base, with 7 bases remaining between them. The germline gives CDR1 SGHRS, CDR2 YFSETQ. The CDR3 runs 15 residues. The CDR3 DNA reads as TGCGCCAGCAGCTTGGAGGGGCGAACTAATGAAAAACTGTTTTTT. It translates to CASSLEGRTNEKLFF. The full variable domain, its missing parts supplied by reference TRBV5-1 and TRBJ1-4, is KAGVTQTPRYLIKTRGQQVTLSCSPISGHRSVSWYQQTPGQGLQFLFEYFSETQRNKGNFPGRFSGRQFSNSRSEMNVSTLELGDSALYLCASSLEGRTNEKLFFGSGTQLSVL.

The rearrangement joins TRBV7-9 to TRBJ1-1, with D unresolved. The length of the CDR3 is 12 residues. CDR1 SEHNR and CDR2 FQNEAQ come from the germline V gene (reference sequence). V dropped 5 bases and J dropped 1 base, with 5 bases sitting between them. CDR3 in amino acids: CASSKQNTEAFF. The CDR3 DNA reads as TGTGCCAGCAGCAAACAGAACACTGAAGCTTTCTTT.

In the case of this clone: At one of its ends the junction is not consistent with the germline gene, which may arise from a read error. The J gene is TRBJ2-6, the V gene TRBV25-1; D gene uncertain. This CDR3 spans 14 amino acids. Germline V gene data show CDR1 as MGHDK and CDR2 as SYGVNS. CDR3 amino acids: CASNEGPGANVLTF. As DNA, the CDR3 is TGTGCCAGCAATGAAGGCCCTGGGGCCAACGTCCTGACTTTC.

The J gene is TRBJ2-2, the V gene TRBV10-3; tentatively, D is TRBD2 (6 bases). Trimming removed 6 bases from V and 6 bases from J, with 11 bases in between. CDR1 ENHRY and CDR2 SYGVKD come from the germline V gene. The CDR3 is 13 amino acids. CDR3 amino acids: CAISEAGPGELFF. CDR3 bases: TGTGCCATCAGCGAGGCGGGGCCCGGGGAGCTGTTTTTT.